This TCR beta chain appears in the sequencing data of a study of cytomegalovirus exposure and HLA in healthy donors. This CDR3 is built from 14 residues. CDR1 is MNHEY and CDR2 is SVGAGI in the germline V gene. The V and J ends lost 6 bases and 2 bases respectively, with 11 bases between them. This clone was found many times. The primer mix had 60 Vbeta and 13 Jbeta primers. Assay: immunoSEQ multiplex PCR; the TCRdb copy retains only in-frame clones and omits some. This sample has around 110,000 clones; approximately 80% occur once, and the top ten carry around 0.9%. The TCR originated in a woman younger than 45 in good health and CMV-seronegative. Material for sequencing was PBMCs. The chain carries TRBV6-5 and TRBJ1-3, with D maybe TRBD1 (5 bases). CDR3 nucleotides: TGTGCCAGCAGGCCAGGGATAGCTGGAAACACCATATATTTT. Translating it yields CASRPGIAGNTIYF.